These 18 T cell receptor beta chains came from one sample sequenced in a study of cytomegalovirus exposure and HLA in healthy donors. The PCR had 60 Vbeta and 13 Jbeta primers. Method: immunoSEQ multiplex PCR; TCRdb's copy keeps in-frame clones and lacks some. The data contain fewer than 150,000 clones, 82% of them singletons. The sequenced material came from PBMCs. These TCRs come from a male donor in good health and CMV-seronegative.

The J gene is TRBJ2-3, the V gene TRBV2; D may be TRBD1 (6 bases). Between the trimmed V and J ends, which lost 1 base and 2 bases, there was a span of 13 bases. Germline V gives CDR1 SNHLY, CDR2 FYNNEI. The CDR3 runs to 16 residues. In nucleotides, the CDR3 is TGTGCCAGCAGTGAAGTTAGTAGGGGGTTCACAGATACGCAGTATTTT. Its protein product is CASSEVSRGFTDTQYF.

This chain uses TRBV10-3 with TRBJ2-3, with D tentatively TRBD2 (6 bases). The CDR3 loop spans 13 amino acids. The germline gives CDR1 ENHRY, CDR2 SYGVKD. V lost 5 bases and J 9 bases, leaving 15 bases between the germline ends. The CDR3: CAISSNDGGTQYF. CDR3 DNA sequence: TGTGCCATCAGTTCAAACGACGGAGGGACGCAGTATTTT.

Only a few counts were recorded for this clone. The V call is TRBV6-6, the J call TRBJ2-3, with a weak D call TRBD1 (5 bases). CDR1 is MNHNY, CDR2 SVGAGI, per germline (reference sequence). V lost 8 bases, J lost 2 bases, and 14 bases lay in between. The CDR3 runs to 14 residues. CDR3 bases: TGTGCCAGCCGATACGACAGTTACACAGATACGCAGTATTTT. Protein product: CASRYDSYTDTQYF.

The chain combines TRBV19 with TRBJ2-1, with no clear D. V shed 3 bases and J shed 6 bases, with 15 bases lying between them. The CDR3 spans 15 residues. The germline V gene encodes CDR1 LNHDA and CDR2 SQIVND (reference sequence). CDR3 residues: CASSMRHRDSNEQFF. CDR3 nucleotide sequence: TGTGCCAGTAGTATGAGGCACCGCGACTCCAATGAGCAGTTCTTC.

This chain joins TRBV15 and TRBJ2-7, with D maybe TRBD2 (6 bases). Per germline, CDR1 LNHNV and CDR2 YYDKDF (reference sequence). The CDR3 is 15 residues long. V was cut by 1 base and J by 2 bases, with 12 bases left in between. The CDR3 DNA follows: TGTGCCACCAGCAGAGTGCGGGGCCGCGCCTACGAGCAGTACTTC. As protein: CATSRVRGRAYEQYF.

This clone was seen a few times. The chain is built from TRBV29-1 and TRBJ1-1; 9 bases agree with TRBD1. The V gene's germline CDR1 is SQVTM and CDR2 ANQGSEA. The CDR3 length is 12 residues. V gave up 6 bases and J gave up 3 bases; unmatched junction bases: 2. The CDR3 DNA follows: TGCAGCGTCCGACAGGGGGACACTGAAGCTTTCTTT. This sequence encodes CSVRQGDTEAFF.

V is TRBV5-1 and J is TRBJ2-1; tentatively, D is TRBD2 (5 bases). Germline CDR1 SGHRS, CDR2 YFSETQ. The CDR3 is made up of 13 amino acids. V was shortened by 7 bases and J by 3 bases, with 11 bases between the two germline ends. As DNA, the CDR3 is TGCGCCAGCTACGGACTCGGCTACAATGAGCAGTTCTTC. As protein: CASYGLGYNEQFF.

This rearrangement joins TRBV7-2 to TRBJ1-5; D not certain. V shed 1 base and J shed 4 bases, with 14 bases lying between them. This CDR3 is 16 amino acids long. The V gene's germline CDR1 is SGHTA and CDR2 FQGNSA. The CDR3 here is CASSLGGWPGNQPQHF. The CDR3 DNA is TGTGCCAGCAGCTTAGGTGGGTGGCCGGGTAATCAGCCCCAGCATTTT. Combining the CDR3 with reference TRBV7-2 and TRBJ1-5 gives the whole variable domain GAGVSQSPSNKVTEKGKDVELRCDPISGHTALYWYRQSLGQGLEFLIYFQGNSAPDKSGLPSDRFSAERTGGSVSTLTIQRTQQEDSAVYLCASSLGGWPGNQPQHFGDGTRLSIL.

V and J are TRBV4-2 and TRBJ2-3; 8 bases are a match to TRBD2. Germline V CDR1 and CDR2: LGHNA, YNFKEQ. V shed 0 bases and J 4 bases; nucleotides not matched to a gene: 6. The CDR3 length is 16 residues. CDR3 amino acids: CASSQEEAGESDTQYF. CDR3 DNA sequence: TGTGCCAGCAGCCAAGAGGAAGCGGGGGAATCAGATACGCAGTATTTT.

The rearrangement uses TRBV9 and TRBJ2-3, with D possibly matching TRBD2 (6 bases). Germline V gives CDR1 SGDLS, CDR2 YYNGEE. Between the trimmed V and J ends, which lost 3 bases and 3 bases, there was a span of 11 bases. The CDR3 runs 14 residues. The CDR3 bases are TGTGCCAGCAGCGCTGAGGCGGGGACAGATACGCAGTATTTT. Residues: CASSAEAGTDTQYF.

CDR3: CASSYDRSTDTQYF. In DNA form, the CDR3 reads TGTGCCAGCAGTTACGACAGATCCACAGATACGCAGTATTTT. This chain joins TRBV6-5 and TRBJ2-3, with a weak D call TRBD1 (5 bases). Looked up from germline, CDR1 is MNHEY and CDR2 is SVGAGI. Trimming left V 2 bases short and J 2 bases short, with 8 bases between. The CDR3 runs to 14 residues.

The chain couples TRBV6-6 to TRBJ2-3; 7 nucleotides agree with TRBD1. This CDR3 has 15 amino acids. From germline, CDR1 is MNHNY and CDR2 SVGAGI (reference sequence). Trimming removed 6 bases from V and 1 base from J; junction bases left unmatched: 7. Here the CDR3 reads CASRFEGAGTDTQYF. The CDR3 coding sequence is TGTGCCAGCAGATTCGAGGGGGCTGGCACAGATACGCAGTATTTT.

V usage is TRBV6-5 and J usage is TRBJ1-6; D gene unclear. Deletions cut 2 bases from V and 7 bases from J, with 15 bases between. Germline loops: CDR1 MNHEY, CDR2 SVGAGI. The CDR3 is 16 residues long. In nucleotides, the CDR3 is TGTGCCAGCAGTTACCCCTCCGGAGTCGGCAATTCACCCCTCCACTTT. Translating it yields CASSYPSGVGNSPLHF.

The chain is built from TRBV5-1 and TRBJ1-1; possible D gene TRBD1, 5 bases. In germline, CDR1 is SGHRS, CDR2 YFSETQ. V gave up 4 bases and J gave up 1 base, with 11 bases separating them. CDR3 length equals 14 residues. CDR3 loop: CASSLTGENTEAFF. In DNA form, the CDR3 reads TGCGCCAGCAGCCTTACAGGAGAGAACACTGAAGCTTTCTTT.

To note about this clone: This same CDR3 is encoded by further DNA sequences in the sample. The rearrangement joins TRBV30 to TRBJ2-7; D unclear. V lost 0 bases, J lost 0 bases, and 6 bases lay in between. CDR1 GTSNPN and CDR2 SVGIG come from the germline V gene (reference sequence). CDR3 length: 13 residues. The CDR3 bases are TGTGCCTGGAGTGTGTCCGGCTCCTACGAGCAGTACTTC. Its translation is CAWSVSGSYEQYF.

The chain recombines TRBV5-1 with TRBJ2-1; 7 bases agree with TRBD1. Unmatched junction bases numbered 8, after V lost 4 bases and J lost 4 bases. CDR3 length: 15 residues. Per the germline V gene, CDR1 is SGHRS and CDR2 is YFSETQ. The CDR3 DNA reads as TGCGCCAGCAGCGGGGACAGAAGAGGTTACAATGAGCAGTTCTTC. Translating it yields CASSGDRRGYNEQFF.

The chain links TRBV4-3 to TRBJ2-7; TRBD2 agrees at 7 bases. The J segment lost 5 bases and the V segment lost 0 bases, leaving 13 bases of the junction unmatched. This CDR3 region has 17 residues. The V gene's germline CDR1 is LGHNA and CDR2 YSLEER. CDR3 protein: CASSQDPWGEGPNEQYF. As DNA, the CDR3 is TGCGCCAGCAGCCAAGATCCGTGGGGGGAGGGCCCCAACGAGCAGTACTTC.

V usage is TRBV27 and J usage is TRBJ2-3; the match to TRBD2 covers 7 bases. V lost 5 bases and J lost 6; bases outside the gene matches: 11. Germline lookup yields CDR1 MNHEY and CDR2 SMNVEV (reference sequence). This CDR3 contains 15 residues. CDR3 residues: CASSPRAQRGDTQYF. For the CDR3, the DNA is TGTGCCAGCAGTCCACGGGCTCAGCGGGGCGATACGCAGTATTTT.